This TCR beta chain is drawn from a study of T cell changes during pregnancy in multiple sclerosis. J lost 7 bases, V lost 5 bases, and 3 bases had no gene match. The CDR3 totals 13 residues. The V gene's germline CDR1 is SEHNR and CDR2 FQNEAQ (reference sequence). The assay was immunoSEQ multiplex PCR, and TCRdb's table has in-frame clones only and misses some. The top ten clones hold roughly 0.77% of a sample with around 97,000 clones, approximately 90% of them seen once. The clonotype comes from a female donor in good health, enrolled as a control in a pregnancy study. The sample in question was peripheral blood, obtained in the second trimester of pregnancy. The chain is built from TRBV7-9 and TRBJ2-5; 11 bases fit TRBD2. The CDR3 coding sequence is TGTGCCAGCAGCGATCTAGCGGGAGGGACCCAGTACTTC. It specifies CASSDLAGGTQYF.